This entry lists 6 T cell receptor beta chains sequenced from one sample in a study of Ad26.COV2.S vaccination and SARS-CoV-2 variants. The assay was immunoSEQ multiplex PCR, and TCRdb's table has in-frame clones only and misses some. The sample lists about 320,000 clones; 86% were seen once. This sample's treatment: approximately 18 received Ad26.COV2.S at low or high dose, single or two shots; 5 received placebo; per-sample allocation not given. The study sampled participants on day 63 after the first vaccine or placebo injection. The input for sequencing was peripheral blood, taken in a trial of Ad26.COV2.S vaccine versus placebo. The receptors derive from a person aged 18-65 years who received the Ad26.COV2.S COVID-19 vaccine or a placebo.

CDR3: CASSPLSRTSGGADEQFF. As DNA, the CDR3 is TGTGCCAGTAGTCCCCTTTCACGGACTAGCGGGGGGGCGGATGAGCAGTTCTTC. The chain links TRBV19 to TRBJ2-1; TRBD2 aligns across 15 bases. Per the germline V gene, CDR1 is LNHDA and CDR2 is SQIVND (reference sequence). V lost 5 bases and J lost 8; bases outside the gene matches: 13. The CDR3 runs 18 residues. The whole variable domain, filled in from reference TRBV19 and TRBJ2-1, reads DGGITQSPKYLFRKEGQNVTLSCEQNLNHDAMYWYRQDPGQGLRLIYYSQIVNDFQKGDIAEGYSVSREKKESFPLTVTSAQKNPTAFYLCASSPLSRTSGGADEQFFGPGTRLTVL.

CDR3 protein: CASSLLSSSPLHF. CDR3 coding DNA: TGTGCCAGCAGCTTGCTTAGCAGTTCACCCCTCCACTTT. The rearrangement uses TRBV5-5 and TRBJ1-6; no reliable D call. CDR1 is SGHKS, CDR2 YYEKEE, per germline (reference sequence). V dropped 1 base and J dropped 9 bases, with 8 bases sitting between them. The length of the CDR3 is 13 residues. Based on the CDR3 plus reference TRBV5-5 and TRBJ1-6, the full variable domain is DAGVTQSPTHLIKTRGQQVTLRCSPISGHKSVSWYQQVLGQGPQFIFQYYEKEERGRGNFPDRFSARQFPNYSSELNVNALLLGDSALYLCASSLLSSSPLHFGNGTRLTVT.

V and J are TRBV30 and TRBJ1-1; possibly TRBD1 for D (6 bases). The ends were cut back, 0 bases at V and 5 bases at J, with 16 bases in the middle. The CDR3 totals 15 residues. Germline V CDR1 and CDR2: GTSNPN, SVGIG (reference sequence). CDR3 bases: TGTGCCTGGAGTGTACGGGCGGGGGCTGGAACTGAAGCTTTCTTT. It codes for CAWSVRAGAGTEAFF. Looking up the rest from reference TRBV30 and TRBJ1-1 gives the full variable domain: SQTIHQWPATLVQPVGSPLSLECTVEGTSNPNLYWYRQAAGRGLQLLFYSVGIGQISSEVPQNLSASRPQDRQFILSSKKLLLSDSGFYLCAWSVRAGAGTEAFFGQGTRLTVV.

V is TRBV5-4 and J is TRBJ2-3; either TRBD1 or TRBD2 may supply D (6 bases each). V lost 5 bases, J lost 6 bases, and 16 bases lay in between. Germline V lookup: CDR1 SGHNT, CDR2 YYREEE (reference sequence). The CDR3 extends over 14 amino acids. CDR3 residues: CASRRDTGGDTQYF. CDR3 DNA sequence: TGTGCCAGCAGACGGGACACCGGAGGGGATACGCAGTATTTT. The full variable domain, with the rest looked up from reference TRBV5-4 and TRBJ2-3, is ETGVTQSPTHLIKTRGQQVTLRCSSQSGHNTVSWYQQALGQGPQFIFQYYREEENGRGNFPPRFSGLQFPNYSSELNVNALELDDSALYLCASRRDTGGDTQYFGPGTRLTVL.

This clone was observed once. The chain joins TRBV5-6 to TRBJ2-3; 9 bases match TRBD1. The V gene's germline CDR1 is SGHDT and CDR2 YYEEEE. The CDR3 spans 15 residues. V shed 4 bases, J shed 3 bases, and the junction held 6 bases outside the gene matches. The CDR3 is CASSPDRGGTDTQYF. CDR3 in DNA: TGTGCCAGCAGCCCCGACAGGGGGGGGACAGATACGCAGTATTTT.

This clone has a single count. The chain combines TRBV6-5 with TRBJ1-6, with D maybe TRBD1 (5 bases). This CDR3 spans 13 amino acids. V was clipped by 7 bases and J by 7 bases, with 11 bases between them. The germline gives CDR1 MNHEY, CDR2 SVGAGI. CDR3 protein: CASTSRDNSPLHF. For the CDR3, the DNA is TGTGCCAGCACCTCCCGGGACAATTCACCCCTCCACTTT.